A selection of T cell receptor beta chains follows, all from one sample in a study of T-cell reconstitution after alpha-beta-depleted transplantation in children. MiXCR was run by TCRdb on the PCR reads, yielding one entry per CDR3 protein. The data show fewer than 550,000 distinct CDR3 sequences, with about 16% seen just once and over 25% held by the top ten. Sequencing used PBMCs, mostly from graft donor cells, obtained 360 days after TCRalphabeta/CD19-depleted stem cell transplant. These receptors were obtained from a boy younger than two who had a stem cell transplant for Wiskott-Aldrich syndrome, so the T cells may come from the graft donor. CDR3s include the opening cysteine and the closing phenylalanine or tryptophan. The D gene is left open where the match is weak. Size is stated for part of the rows, as once, few or many counts, or as a class when the clone is expanded.

j_gene,v_gene,abundance,d_gene,CDR3nt,CDR3aa
TRBJ2-7,TRBV20-1,-,-,TGCAGTGCTAGCCGGGGCTTCTCCTACGAGCAGTACTTC,CSASRGFSYEQYF
TRBJ2-1,TRBV7-2,few,TRBD1,TGTGCCAGCAGCTTAGCCGGGACAGAAAATGAGCAGTTCTTC,CASSLAGTENEQFF
TRBJ2-5,TRBV2,-,-,TGTGCCAGCACCAGACAGGCCCGCTACCAAGAGACCCAGTACTTC,CASTRQARYQETQYF
TRBJ1-2,TRBV5-1,few,-,TGCGCCAGCAGCTTGGTGCCCAGTACCTATGGCTACACCTTC,CASSLVPSTYGYTF
TRBJ2-5,TRBV24-1,-,TRBD1,TGTGCCACCAGTGGGGACAGTCCAGAGACCCAGTACTTC,CATSGDSPETQYF
TRBJ2-7,TRBV20-1,-,-,TGCAGTGCTAGTGGCAGATTCTACGAGCAGTACTTC,CSASGRFYEQYF
TRBJ2-2,TRBV27,few,-,TGTGCCAGCAGAACGAGCTGGAGCACCGGGGAGCTGTTTTTT,CASRTSWSTGELFF
TRBJ2-7,TRBV5-1,-,TRBD2,TGCGCCAGCAGCTTGGGGGGAGGGATCTCCTACGAGCAGTACTTC,CASSLGGGISYEQYF
TRBJ1-1,TRBV4-3,-,TRBD1,TGCGCCAGCAGCCAACTTTCAGGGGGCGGCACTGAAGCTTTCTTT,CASSQLSGGGTEAFF
TRBJ2-3,TRBV12-3/TRBV12-4,-,-,TGTGCCAGCACCACTTGGGGGGCAGATACGCAGTATTTT,CASTTWGADTQYF
TRBJ2-3,TRBV5-1,-,-,TGCGCCAGCAGCCACGAGAGCGGAACCTTGGCGGATACGCAGTATTTT,CASSHESGTLADTQYF
TRBJ1-2,TRBV10-3,few,-,TGTGCCATCGCTGCAGAGTATAACTATGGCTACACCTTC,CAIAAEYNYGYTF
TRBJ2-7,TRBV12-3/TRBV12-4,few,-,TGTGCCAGCAGCATTACAGGGGAGCAGTACTTC,CASSITGEQYF
TRBJ2-1,TRBV12-3/TRBV12-4,-,TRBD1,TGTGCCAGCAGTCTCGCCCTGGGACAGAACTCCTACAATGAGCAGTTCTTC,CASSLALGQNSYNEQFF
TRBJ2-7,TRBV6-2/TRBV6-3,few,TRBD2,TGTGCCAGCAGGGCCGGGACTAGCGGGTACGAGCAGTACTTC,CASRAGTSGYEQYF
TRBJ1-1,TRBV12-3/TRBV12-4,few,-,TGTGCCAGCACGGGACCGTCGAACACTGAAGCTTTCTTT,CASTGPSNTEAFF
TRBJ2-3,TRBV29-1,-,TRBD2,TGCAGCGTTGAAGATTTTAGCGGGAGGGCCGCAGATACGCAGTATTTT,CSVEDFSGRAADTQYF
TRBJ2-1,TRBV24-1,-,TRBD2,TGTGCCACCAGTACTCCGGGGACTAGCGTATACAATGAGCAGTTCTTC,CATSTPGTSVYNEQFF
TRBJ2-5,TRBV20-1,few,TRBD2,TGCAGTGCTAGTCAACTAGCGGGGAGAGAGACCCAGTACTTC,CSASQLAGRETQYF
TRBJ2-7,TRBV7-9,-,TRBD2,TGTGCCAGCCGAACTAGCGGGGCTTACGAGCAGTACTTC,CASRTSGAYEQYF
TRBJ2-5,TRBV4-2,many,TRBD2,TGTGCCAGCAGCCAAGGCGGGAGCGGGGAGACCCAAGAGACCCAGTACTTC,CASSQGGSGETQETQYF
TRBJ2-5,TRBV28,-,-,TGTGCCAGCAGTTTCCTGGGACAAATACAAGAGACCCAGTACTTC,CASSFLGQIQETQYF
TRBJ1-2,TRBV12-3/TRBV12-4,few,TRBD1,TGTGCCAGCAGCCGACAGGGGGCGGCCTATGGCTACACCTTC,CASSRQGAAYGYTF
TRBJ2-3,TRBV7-2,-,-,TGTGCCAGCAGAAAAACAGAGGGTGCCCGTACAGATACGCAGTATTTT,CASRKTEGARTDTQYF
TRBJ2-1,TRBV5-1,few,-,TGCGCCAGCAGCTTGCCTCCTACCTACAATGAGCAGTTCTTC,CASSLPPTYNEQFF
TRBJ2-1,TRBV20-1,many,-,TGCAGTGCTTATCCGGGACATTCGTACAATGAGCAGTTCTTC,CSAYPGHSYNEQFF
TRBJ2-3,TRBV7-6,-,TRBD2,TGTGCCAGCAGCGCGCAAATAGCGGGAGTGACAGATACGCAGTATTTT,CASSAQIAGVTDTQYF
TRBJ2-6,TRBV2,few,-,TGTGCCAGCAGTGACAGGGTCCCACGGGCCAACGTCCTGACTTTC,CASSDRVPRANVLTF
TRBJ2-7,TRBV28,-,-,TGTGCCAGCAGTTCATCGTTTGCCGAGCAGTACTTC,CASSSSFAEQYF
TRBJ2-1,TRBV27,few,TRBD2,TGTGCCAGCAGTTTATTACTAGCGGGAGGGCCGGGGAATGAGCAGTTCTTC,CASSLLLAGGPGNEQFF
TRBJ1-1,TRBV3-1,-,-,TGTGCCGGCAGCCAAGACGGGGGTGAAGCTTTCTTT,CAGSQDGGEAFF
TRBJ2-3,TRBV30,few,TRBD2,TGTGCCTGGAGGCTTCTAGCGGGGGTGGCAGATACGCAGTATTTT,CAWRLLAGVADTQYF
TRBJ2-7,TRBV21-1,few,-,TGTGCCAGCACCAGGACAGTTGTCTCCTACGAGCAGTACTTC,CASTRTVVSYEQYF
TRBJ2-7,TRBV11-2,few,-,TGTGCCAGCAGCTTAGTAAAGTCCTACGAGCAGTACTTC,CASSLVKSYEQYF
TRBJ2-7,TRBV14,-,-,TGTGCCAGCAGCCAAGACAGGCGCTCCTACGAGCAGTACTTC,CASSQDRRSYEQYF